This TCR beta chain was captured by sequencing in a study of blood T cell repertoires in COVID-19. The CDR3 is 16 residues long. Germline CDR1 is LGHDT and CDR2 is YNNKEL (reference sequence). V was pared by 2 bases and J by 4 bases, with 7 bases of the junction left unmatched. In the original workflow: Estimated nucleated cell counts came from reference gene primer amplification. Here immunoSEQ multiplex PCR was the method, and the copy in TCRdb shows in-frame clones only, minus some. The D gene and trimming were derived from the DNA, and the V and J assignments and clone size from that table. The sample lists 200,000 to 250,000 clones; around 83% were seen once.

The chain uses TRBV3-1 (or the pseudogene TRBV3-2) and TRBJ2-1, with 8 bases aligning to TRBD2. Sequencing used peripheral blood. The receptor's source is a man in his forties or fifties who had recovered from COVID-19. As DNA, the CDR3 is TGTGCCAGCAGCCAACGATGGACTAGCAGGTACAATGAGCAGTTCTTC. It specifies CASSQRWTSRYNEQFF.